The 30 T cell receptor beta chains below come from one sample, sequenced in a study of T cell clusters in autoimmune cytopenias. TRB was amplified from approximately 250 ng of peripheral blood genomic DNA per sample. Multiplex touch-down PCR amplified TRB using TRB-A and TRB-B pools in one tube. TCRdb re-called the multiplex PCR reads and gives one entry per CDR3 protein, without DNA. This repertoire includes about 4,800 distinct CDR3 sequences. The sequenced sample consisted of peripheral blood. These receptors all come from a human donor with an autoimmune cytopenia or autoimmune hepatitis (not recorded which).

V gene TRBV11-1 combines with J gene TRBJ2-5; no DNA is available, so the TRBD1 call from TCRdb remains unchecked. This CDR3 region has 14 residues. Germline V lookup: CDR1 SGHAT, CDR2 FQDESV (reference sequence). CDR3 protein: CASSTPGPAETQYF.

According to its frequency, this clonotype is medium-sized. The V call is TRBV19, the J call TRBJ1-2; the TRBD1 assignment by TCRdb is unverifiable without DNA. This CDR3 region has 12 residues. Germline CDR1 and CDR2: LNHDA and SQIVND (reference sequence). The CDR3 sequence is CAARDRSYGYTF.

This clonotype shows up as medium-sized by frequency. The J gene is TRBJ2-5, the V gene TRBV5-4; there is no DNA to check the TCRdb D call of TRBD2. From germline, CDR1 is SGHNT and CDR2 YYREEE (reference sequence). This CDR3 spans 13 amino acids. This chain's CDR3 is CASRDSSQETQYF.

Frequency places this clonotype as medium-sized. The chain has TRBV29-1 and TRBJ1-3; without DNA, the TCRdb call of TRBD1 cannot be checked. The germline gives CDR1 SQVTM, CDR2 ANQGSEA. This CDR3 is 13 amino acids long. This CDR3 is CSVGEGAGGTIYF.

The J gene is TRBJ1-4, the V gene TRBV6-5; the D gene TCRdb calls, TRBD1, cannot be checked with no DNA. CDR1 is MNHEY and CDR2 is SVGAGI in the germline V gene. The length of the CDR3 is 15 residues. The CDR3 sequence is CASRETGSTNEKLFF.

The CDR3 loop reads CASSLAGQRETQYF. The chain is built from TRBV7-2 and TRBJ2-5; TCRdb gives TRBD1 as the D gene, but with no DNA this cannot be confirmed. The CDR3 has 14 residues. Germline V lookup: CDR1 SGHTA, CDR2 FQGNSA. Supplemented by reference TRBV7-2 and TRBJ2-5, the full variable domain reads GAGVSQSPSNKVTEKGKDVELRCDPISGHTALYWYRQSLGQGLEFLIYFQGNSAPDKSGLPSDRFSAERTGGSVSTLTIQRTQQEDSAVYLCASSLAGQRETQYFGPGTRLLVL.

The chain recombines TRBV29-1 with TRBJ2-5. The CDR3 extends over 12 amino acids. CDR1 is SQVTM, CDR2 ANQGSEA, per germline. This chain's CDR3 is CSVAFGQETQYF.

This clonotype shows up as medium-sized by frequency. The chain has TRBV15 and TRBJ2-6. CDR3 size: 13 residues. CDR1 and CDR2 (germline): LNHNV, YYDKDF (reference sequence). The CDR3 loop reads CATANSGANVLTF.

The chain combines TRBV5-4 with TRBJ2-3. This CDR3 comprises 13 residues. CDR1 SGHNT and CDR2 YYREEE come from the germline V gene (reference sequence). The CDR3 region is CASSLGITDTQYF.

The chain recombines TRBV12-3 or TRBV12-4 with TRBJ2-7; TCRdb reports TRBD1, a call that lacks DNA to check it against. The CDR3 contains 13 residues. CDR3: CASSFSGIGEQYF.

This clonotype is identified as medium-sized from frequency. This rearrangement joins TRBV19 to TRBJ2-7; lacking DNA, the TRBD1 call made by TCRdb goes unchecked. The CDR3 spans 13 residues. The germline gives CDR1 LNHDA, CDR2 SQIVND (reference sequence). Here the CDR3 reads CASTTGASYEQYF.

CDR3 amino acids: CASSESQTVGGYTF. This chain links TRBV6-1 with TRBJ1-2; lacking DNA, the TRBD1 call made by TCRdb goes unchecked. This CDR3 region has 14 residues. Germline V CDR1 and CDR2: MNHNS, SASEGT.

This chain uses TRBV6-6 with TRBJ1-6; absent DNA, TCRdb's TRBD1 call cannot be checked. This CDR3 has 14 residues. Looked up from germline, CDR1 is MNHNY and CDR2 is SVGAGI (reference sequence). This CDR3 reads CASTTDRVDSPLHF.

This clonotype is identified as large from frequency. The chain recombines TRBV29-1 with TRBJ2-1; TCRdb proposes TRBD2, but this gene call is untestable without DNA. The germline CDR1 and CDR2 sequences are SQVTM and ANQGSEA. The CDR3 sequence is 14 residues long. The CDR3 loop is CSVLRDPAGDEQFF.

In terms of frequency, this clonotype is medium-sized. The chain joins TRBV5-4 to TRBJ2-1; as DNA is missing, the TRBD2 call by TCRdb cannot be tested. Germline CDR1 is SGHNT and CDR2 is YYREEE (reference sequence). The CDR3 consists of 16 residues. CDR3: CASSLIIQGPHHEQFF.

This clonotype registers medium-sized by frequency. The chain uses TRBV5-6 and TRBJ2-2; the D gene TCRdb calls, TRBD1, cannot be checked with no DNA. The CDR3 sequence is 12 residues long. Germline V gives CDR1 SGHDT, CDR2 YYEEEE. The CDR3 reads CASQRGNGELFF.

This clonotype is deemed medium-sized by its frequency. This sequence joins TRBV5-6 and TRBJ1-4; without DNA, the TCRdb call of TRBD1 cannot be checked. In germline, CDR1 is SGHDT, CDR2 YYEEEE. The CDR3 covers 16 residues. The CDR3 protein is CASSLATGGSNEKLFF.

This clonotype ranks as medium-sized in terms of frequency. The gene calls are TRBV7-6 and TRBJ2-3. The CDR3 loop spans 14 amino acids. From germline, CDR1 is SGHVS and CDR2 FNYEAQ. This CDR3 reads CASSSRGRADTQYF.

This clonotype is labeled medium-sized based on frequency. This chain joins TRBV19 and TRBJ1-1. The CDR3 is 13 amino acids. CDR1 and CDR2 (germline): LNHDA, SQIVND (reference sequence). The CDR3 here is CASPSPKNTEAFF.

The CDR3 is CASSEESGGWYEQFF. This chain links TRBV6-4 with TRBJ2-1; the TCRdb D gene call, TRBD2, has no DNA to confirm it. The CDR3 contains 15 residues. Germline V gene data show CDR1 as MRHNA and CDR2 as SNTAGT.

The rearrangement links TRBV2 to TRBJ2-7; TCRdb designates TRBD1, a call that cannot be tested without DNA. In germline, CDR1 is SNHLY, CDR2 FYNNEI. CDR3 length: 14 residues. CDR3: CASSEGVGPYEQYF.

The J gene is TRBJ1-4, the V gene TRBV13; TCRdb names TRBD1, which stays unverified in the absence of DNA. CDR1 PRHDT and CDR2 FYEKMQ come from the germline V gene (reference sequence). The CDR3 is 14 residues long. CDR3 sequence reads: CASSLGQGSGKLFF.

The CDR3 reads CASSWNSGNTIYF. The V call is TRBV6-2 or TRBV6-3, the J call TRBJ1-3. The CDR3 runs to 13 residues. Germline CDR1 reads MNHEY; CDR2 reads SVGEGT.

The chain carries TRBV7-9 and TRBJ1-2; lacking DNA, the TRBD1 call made by TCRdb goes unchecked. The CDR3 is 16 residues long. CDR1 and CDR2 from the germline V gene are SEHNR and FQNEAQ (reference sequence). CDR3 loop: CASSLAGAWDGYGYTF.

The V gene is TRBV5-1, the J gene TRBJ2-3; TCRdb picks TRBD2, but there is no DNA to check that call. This CDR3 has 15 residues. Germline V lookup: CDR1 SGHRS, CDR2 YFSETQ. The CDR3: CASGKGLEGPDTQYF.

The chain carries TRBV6-1 and TRBJ2-7; TCRdb reports TRBD1, a call that lacks DNA to check it against. The CDR3 spans 13 residues. CDR1 and CDR2 (germline): MNHNS, SASEGT. CDR3 residues: CASNSQGSYEQYF.

This clonotype is medium-sized by frequency. V and J are TRBV7-2 and TRBJ2-1; checking the TCRdb D call of TRBD1 is not possible without DNA. The germline gives CDR1 SGHTA, CDR2 FQGNSA. The CDR3 has 14 residues. CDR3: CASSDSGGAGEQFF.

The V call is TRBV6-5, the J call TRBJ1-1; TCRdb's D call, TRBD1, is unchecked because there is no DNA. In germline, CDR1 is MNHEY, CDR2 SVGAGI. The CDR3 has 12 amino acids. CDR3 protein: CASSYWSPEAFF.

In terms of frequency, this clonotype is medium-sized (0.01 to 0.1%). CDR3: CATARGQSSGNTIYF. The rearrangement joins TRBV13 to TRBJ1-3; TCRdb calls TRBD1, which cannot be checked without DNA. The CDR3 is 15 residues long. Germline lookup yields CDR1 PRHDT and CDR2 FYEKMQ (reference sequence).

According to its frequency, this clonotype is medium-sized. This chain connects TRBV30 to TRBJ2-7; the D call from TCRdb, TRBD1, cannot be confirmed without DNA. The CDR3 runs to 13 residues. Germline CDR1 reads GTSNPN; CDR2 reads SVGIG (reference sequence). This chain's CDR3 is CAWSTGALHEQYF.